Below, one TCR beta chain is given with its context. The sample belongs to a study of blood T cell repertoires in COVID-19. The assay was immunoSEQ multiplex PCR, and TCRdb's table has in-frame clones only and misses some. The sample holds more than 85,000 clones, 70% to 90% seen once. The source is a man between 65 and 85 years old with acute or convalescent COVID-19. Sequenced material: peripheral blood.

This chain's CDR3 is CASSFPGSTNYGYTF. The CDR3 DNA is TGTGCCAGCAGCTTCCCAGGGTCTACTAACTATGGCTACACCTTC. The gene calls are TRBV11-2 and TRBJ1-2; a possible D gene is TRBD1 (5 bases). This CDR3 has 15 residues. V was shortened by 3 bases and J by 0 bases, with 11 bases between the two germline ends. The germline gives CDR1 SGHAT, CDR2 FQNNGV.